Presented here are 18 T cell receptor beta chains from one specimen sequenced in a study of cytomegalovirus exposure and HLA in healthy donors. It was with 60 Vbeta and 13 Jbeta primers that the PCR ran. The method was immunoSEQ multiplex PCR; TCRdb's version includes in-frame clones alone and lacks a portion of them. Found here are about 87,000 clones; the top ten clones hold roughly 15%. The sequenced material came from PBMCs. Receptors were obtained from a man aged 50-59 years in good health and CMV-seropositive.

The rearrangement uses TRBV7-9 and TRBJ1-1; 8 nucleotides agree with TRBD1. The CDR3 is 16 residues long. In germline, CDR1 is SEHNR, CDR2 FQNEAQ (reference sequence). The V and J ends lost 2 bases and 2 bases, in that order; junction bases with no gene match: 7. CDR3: CASSLSDRVGNTEAFF. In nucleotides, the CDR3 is TGTGCCAGCAGCTTATCGGACAGGGTGGGCAACACTGAAGCTTTCTTT.

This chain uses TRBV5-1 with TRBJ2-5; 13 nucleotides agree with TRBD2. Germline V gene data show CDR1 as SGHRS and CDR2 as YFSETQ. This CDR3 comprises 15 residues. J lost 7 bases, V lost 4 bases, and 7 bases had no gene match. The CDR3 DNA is TGCGCCAGCAGCCCCGGGACTAGCGGGATTGGGACCCAGTACTTC. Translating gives CASSPGTSGIGTQYF. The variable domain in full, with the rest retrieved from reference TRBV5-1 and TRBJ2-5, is KAGVTQTPRYLIKTRGQQVTLSCSPISGHRSVSWYQQTPGQGLQFLFEYFSETQRNKGNFPGRFSGRQFSNSRSEMNVSTLELGDSALYLCASSPGTSGIGTQYFGPGTRLLVL.

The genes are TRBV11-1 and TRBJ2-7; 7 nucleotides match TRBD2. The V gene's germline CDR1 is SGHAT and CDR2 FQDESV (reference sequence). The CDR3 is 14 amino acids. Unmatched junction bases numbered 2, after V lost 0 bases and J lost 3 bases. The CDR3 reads CASSLAGGVYEQYF. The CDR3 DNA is TGTGCCAGCAGCTTAGCGGGGGGGGTCTACGAGCAGTACTTC.

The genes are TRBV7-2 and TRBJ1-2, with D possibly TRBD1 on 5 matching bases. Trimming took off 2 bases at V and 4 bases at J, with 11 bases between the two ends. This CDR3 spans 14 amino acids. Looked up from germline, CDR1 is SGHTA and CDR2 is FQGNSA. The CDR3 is CASSLRQSSYGYTF. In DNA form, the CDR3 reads TGTGCCAGCAGCTTAAGACAGTCAAGCTATGGCTACACCTTC.

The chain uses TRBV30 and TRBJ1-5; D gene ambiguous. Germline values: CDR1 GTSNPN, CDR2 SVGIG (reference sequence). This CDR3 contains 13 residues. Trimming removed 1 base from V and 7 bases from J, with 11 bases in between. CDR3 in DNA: TGTGCCTGGAGTGGAGGTCGTCGCCAGCCCCAGCATTTT. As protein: CAWSGGRRQPQHF. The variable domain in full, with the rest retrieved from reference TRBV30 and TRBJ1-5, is SQTIHQWPATLVQPVGSPLSLECTVEGTSNPNLYWYRQAAGRGLQLLFYSVGIGQISSEVPQNLSASRPQDRQFILSSKKLLLSDSGFYLCAWSGGRRQPQHFGDGTRLSIL.

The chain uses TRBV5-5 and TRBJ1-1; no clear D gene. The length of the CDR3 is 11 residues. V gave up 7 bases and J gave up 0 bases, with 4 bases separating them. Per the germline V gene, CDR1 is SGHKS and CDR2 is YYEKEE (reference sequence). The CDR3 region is CASGVNTEAFF. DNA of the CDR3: TGTGCCAGCGGAGTGAACACTGAAGCTTTCTTT.

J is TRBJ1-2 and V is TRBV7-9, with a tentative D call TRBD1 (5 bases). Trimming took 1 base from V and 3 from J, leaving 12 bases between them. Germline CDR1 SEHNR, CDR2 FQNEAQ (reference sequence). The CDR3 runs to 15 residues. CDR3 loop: CASSLVLGGDYGYTF. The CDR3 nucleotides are TGTGCCAGCAGCTTAGTGTTGGGGGGGGACTATGGCTACACCTTC.

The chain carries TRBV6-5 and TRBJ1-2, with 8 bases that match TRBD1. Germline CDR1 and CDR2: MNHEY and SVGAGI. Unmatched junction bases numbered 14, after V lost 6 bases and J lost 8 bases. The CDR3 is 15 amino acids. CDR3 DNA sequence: TGTGCCAGCAGCCCAGGGCCAGGGGGCCATGGGGGCTACACCTTC. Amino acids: CASSPGPGGHGGYTF.

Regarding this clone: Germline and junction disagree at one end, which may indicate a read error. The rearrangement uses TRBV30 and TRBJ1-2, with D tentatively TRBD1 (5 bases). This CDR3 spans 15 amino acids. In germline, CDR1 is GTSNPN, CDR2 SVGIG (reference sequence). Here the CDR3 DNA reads TGTGCCTGGAGTAACCCGACGGGGGGTCTGCCCCTGCTTGGCTTC. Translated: CAWSNPTGGLPLLGF.

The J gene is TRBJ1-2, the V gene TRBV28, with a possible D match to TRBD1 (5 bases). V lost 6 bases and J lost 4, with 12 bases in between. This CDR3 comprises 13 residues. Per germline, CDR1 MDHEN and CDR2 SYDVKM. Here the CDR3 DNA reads TGTGCCAGCAGGGAAGCGACAGTCTATGGCTACACCTTC. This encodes CASREATVYGYTF.

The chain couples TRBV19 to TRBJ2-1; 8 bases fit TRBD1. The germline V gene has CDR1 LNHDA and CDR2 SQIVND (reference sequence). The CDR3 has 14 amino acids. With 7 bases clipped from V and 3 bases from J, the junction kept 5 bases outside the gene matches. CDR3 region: CASKETGGYNEQFF. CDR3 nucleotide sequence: TGTGCCAGTAAAGAAACAGGGGGCTACAATGAGCAGTTCTTC.

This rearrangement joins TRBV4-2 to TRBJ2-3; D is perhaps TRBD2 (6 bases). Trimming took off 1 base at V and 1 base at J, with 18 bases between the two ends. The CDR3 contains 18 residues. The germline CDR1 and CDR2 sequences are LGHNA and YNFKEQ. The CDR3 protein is CASSQVKDGGTGTDTQYF. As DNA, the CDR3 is TGTGCCAGCAGCCAAGTTAAAGATGGCGGGACGGGCACAGATACGCAGTATTTT.

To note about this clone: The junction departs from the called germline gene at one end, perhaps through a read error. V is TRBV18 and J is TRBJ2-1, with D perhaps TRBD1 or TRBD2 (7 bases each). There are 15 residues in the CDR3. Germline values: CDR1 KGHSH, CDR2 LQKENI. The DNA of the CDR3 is TGTGCCAGCTCATCACCAGGGGGGGCGAGGAATGAGCAGTTCTTC. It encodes CASSSPGGARNEQFF.

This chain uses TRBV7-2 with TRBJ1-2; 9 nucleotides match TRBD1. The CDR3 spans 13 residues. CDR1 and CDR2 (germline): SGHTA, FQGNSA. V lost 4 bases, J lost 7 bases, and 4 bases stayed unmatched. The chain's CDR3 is CASSSQGALGYTF. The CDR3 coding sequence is TGTGCCAGCAGCTCACAGGGGGCGCTTGGCTACACCTTC.

CDR3 nucleotides: TGTGCCAGCAGCTTTTACCAGTCCGATCAGCCCCAGCATTTT. Protein sequence: CASSFYQSDQPQHF. The chain recombines TRBV7-2 with TRBJ1-5; unclear D gene. The length of the CDR3 is 14 residues. With 3 bases removed from V and 5 bases from J, the gap between germline ends came to 11 bases. CDR1 is SGHTA, CDR2 FQGNSA, per germline.

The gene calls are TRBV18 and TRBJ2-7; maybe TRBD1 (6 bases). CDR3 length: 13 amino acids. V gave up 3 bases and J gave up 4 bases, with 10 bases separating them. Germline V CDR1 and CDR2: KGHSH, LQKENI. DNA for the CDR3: TGTGCCAGCTCACCCGCGACAGGTTACGAGCAGTACGTC. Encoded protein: CASSPATGYEQYV.

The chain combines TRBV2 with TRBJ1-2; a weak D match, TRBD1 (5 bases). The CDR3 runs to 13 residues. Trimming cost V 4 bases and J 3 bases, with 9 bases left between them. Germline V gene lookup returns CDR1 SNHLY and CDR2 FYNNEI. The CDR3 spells CASSVQEDYGYTF. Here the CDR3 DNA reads TGTGCCAGCAGTGTACAGGAAGACTATGGCTACACCTTC.

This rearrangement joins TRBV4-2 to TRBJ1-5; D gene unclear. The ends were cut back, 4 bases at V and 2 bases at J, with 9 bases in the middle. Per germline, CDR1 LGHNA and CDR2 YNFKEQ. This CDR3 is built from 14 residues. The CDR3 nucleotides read TGTGCCAGCAGCCTCACCTCGGGCAATCAGCCCCAGCATTTT. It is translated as CASSLTSGNQPQHF.